The rows below give T cell receptor beta chains drawn from one sample of a study of OX40 agonist ivuxolimab in advanced cancers. The repertoire was sequenced with immunoSEQ multiplex PCR; TCRdb's copy has only in-frame clones and lacks some. This sample has approximately 69,000 clones, with around 84% found just once. Sequencing was performed on CD4+ or CD8+ T cells sorted from blood, taken in a trial of the OX40 agonist ivuxolimab. Receptors originate from an adult with an advanced solid tumor such as melanoma, head and neck, liver or kidney cancer. CDR3s include the opening cysteine and the closing phenylalanine or tryptophan. A D gene is named only where the DNA matches it firmly. Clone size is shown for a subset of rows, as once, few, many or a class of expanded clone.

j_call: TRBJ1-6; v_call: TRBV19; d_call: TRBD1; clone_size: NA; cdr3_nt: TGTGCCAGTAGTAGGGGACAGGGTAATTCACCCCTCCACTTT; cdr3_aa: CASSRGQGNSPLHF
j_call: TRBJ2-5; v_call: TRBV5-4; d_call: TRBD1; clone_size: NA; cdr3_nt: TGTGCCAGCAGCTTTCCGAGGGGGCATACTGACTTC; cdr3_aa: CASSFPRGHTDF
j_call: TRBJ1-2; v_call: TRBV6-5; d_call: NA; clone_size: NA; cdr3_nt: TGTGCCAGCACCCAAGGGGGTGGCTACACCTTC; cdr3_aa: CASTQGGGYTF
j_call: TRBJ2-5; v_call: TRBV6-6; d_call: NA; clone_size: NA; cdr3_nt: TGTGCCAGCAGTTTGGGAGAGACCCAGTACTTC; cdr3_aa: CASSLGETQYF
j_call: TRBJ1-1; v_call: TRBV4-3; d_call: NA; clone_size: NA; cdr3_nt: TGCGCCAGCACCCGGGGAGAGGTCGGCCAGAACACTGAAGCTTTCTTT; cdr3_aa: CASTRGEVGQNTEAFF
j_call: TRBJ2-3; v_call: TRBV9; d_call: TRBD2; clone_size: NA; cdr3_nt: TGTGCCAGCAGCGTAGCTAGCGGGGGAACAGATACGCAGTATTTT; cdr3_aa: CASSVASGGTDTQYF
j_call: TRBJ2-3; v_call: TRBV6-6; d_call: TRBD1; clone_size: NA; cdr3_nt: TGTGCCAGCACCAGGACAGGGAGAGCAGATACGCAGTATTTT; cdr3_aa: CASTRTGRADTQYF
j_call: TRBJ2-1; v_call: TRBV4-1; d_call: TRBD2; clone_size: NA; cdr3_nt: TGCGCCAGCAGCCAATCCCAGCGGGGGGGCCTAAGGCAGTGGGGTGAGCAGTTCTTC; cdr3_aa: CASSQSQRGGLRQWGEQFF
j_call: TRBJ1-2; v_call: TRBV6-5; d_call: TRBD1; clone_size: NA; cdr3_nt: TGTGCCAGCAGTTCGCCGGACAGGGCTAACTATGGCTACACCTTC; cdr3_aa: CASSSPDRANYGYTF
j_call: TRBJ2-2; v_call: TRBV10-3; d_call: TRBD1; clone_size: once; cdr3_nt: TGTGCCATCAGGGGACAGGGGAACACCGGGGAGCTGTTTTTT; cdr3_aa: CAIRGQGNTGELFF
j_call: TRBJ2-7; v_call: TRBV6-5; d_call: NA; clone_size: NA; cdr3_nt: TGTGCCAGCAGTTACTCGAAGGGGGCCTACGAGCAGTACTTC; cdr3_aa: CASSYSKGAYEQYF
j_call: TRBJ1-1; v_call: TRBV12-5; d_call: TRBD1; clone_size: NA; cdr3_nt: TGTGCTAGTGGTTTGATTATCGATGGTCAGGGGGCACCGAACACTGAAGCTTTCTTT; cdr3_aa: CASGLIIDGQGAPNTEAFF
j_call: TRBJ2-6; v_call: TRBV6-6; d_call: NA; clone_size: NA; cdr3_nt: TGTGCCAGCACGGGGGCCAACGTCCTGACTTTC; cdr3_aa: CASTGANVLTF
j_call: TRBJ1-6; v_call: TRBV6-6; d_call: TRBD1; clone_size: NA; cdr3_nt: TGTGCCAGCAGAAAAACCGGGACAGGGGATTCACCCCTCCACTTT; cdr3_aa: CASRKTGTGDSPLHF
j_call: TRBJ1-1; v_call: TRBV6-6; d_call: NA; clone_size: NA; cdr3_nt: TGTGCCAGCAGACAGGGCCTGAACACTGAAGCTTTCTTT; cdr3_aa: CASRQGLNTEAFF
j_call: TRBJ1-1; v_call: TRBV7-2; d_call: NA; clone_size: NA; cdr3_nt: TGTGCCAGCAGCCCCAAGGTACAGACGAACACTGAAGCTTTCTTT; cdr3_aa: CASSPKVQTNTEAFF
j_call: TRBJ1-2; v_call: TRBV7-2; d_call: TRBD1; clone_size: NA; cdr3_nt: TGTGCCAGCAGCTATACAGGGGGCCCCATTGGCTACACCTTC; cdr3_aa: CASSYTGGPIGYTF
j_call: TRBJ2-2; v_call: TRBV18; d_call: TRBD1; clone_size: NA; cdr3_nt: TGTGCCAGCTCACTAGACAGGGTCCCGAACACCGGGGAGCTGTTTTTT; cdr3_aa: CASSLDRVPNTGELFF
j_call: TRBJ1-5; v_call: TRBV29-1; d_call: NA; clone_size: NA; cdr3_nt: TGCAGCGTTGGGCAGGGGACCGCAGAGCAGCCCCAGCATTTT; cdr3_aa: CSVGQGTAEQPQHF
j_call: TRBJ2-7; v_call: TRBV7-2; d_call: TRBD2; clone_size: NA; cdr3_nt: TGTGCCAGCAGCACCTTAGCGGGGGGGAGAGAGCAGTACTTC; cdr3_aa: CASSTLAGGREQYF
j_call: TRBJ1-2; v_call: TRBV10-1; d_call: NA; clone_size: NA; cdr3_nt: TGCGCCAGCAGTGAAGCACAGTCCTATGGCTACACCTTC; cdr3_aa: CASSEAQSYGYTF
j_call: TRBJ1-1; v_call: TRBV5-5; d_call: NA; clone_size: NA; cdr3_nt: TGTGCCAGCAGCCAACAGGAAGGGACTGAAGCTTTCTTT; cdr3_aa: CASSQQEGTEAFF
j_call: TRBJ2-1; v_call: TRBV6-6; d_call: TRBD2; clone_size: NA; cdr3_nt: TGTGCCAGCAGATCCAGCGGGGGCTACTACAATGAGCAGTTCTTC; cdr3_aa: CASRSSGGYYNEQFF
j_call: TRBJ2-1; v_call: TRBV7-2; d_call: NA; clone_size: NA; cdr3_nt: TGTGCCAGCAGCGCCTTAGGGGGGGGCGGTGAGCAGTTCTTC; cdr3_aa: CASSALGGGGEQFF
j_call: TRBJ2-5; v_call: TRBV5-6; d_call: TRBD1; clone_size: NA; cdr3_nt: TGTGCCAGCAGCTTAGGGATGGACAGGGGAGAAGAGACCCAGTACTTC; cdr3_aa: CASSLGMDRGEETQYF